Each of the 25 T cell receptor beta chains below was sequenced from the same sample in a study of T cell repertoires in cytomegalovirus infection (dated by TCRdb to about 2019). TCRdb names Illumina HiSeq 1500 as the instrument used. Using fastp trimming at Q25 and MiXCR clonotype assembly, TCRdb reanalyzed the public sequencing data and kept in-frame beta chains. Under each unique CDR3 protein, matching rows form one entry showing the most common genes and DNA. The sample table shows some 450,000 distinct CDR3 sequences, and approximately 30% are seen once. Roughly 13% of the sample comes from the top ten. Sequencing was carried out using PBMCs. Source of these receptors: a human donor in good health (CMV status not recorded). Some clones in this sample may be carry-over from other donors' samples.

There are a few counts of this clonotype. The CDR3 loop is CASSLGQGLEAFF. DNA of the CDR3: TGTGCCAGCAGCTTGGGACAGGGACTTGAAGCTTTCTTT. This chain uses TRBV5-6 with TRBJ1-1, with TRBD1 matching 7 bases. Unmatched junction bases numbered 3, after V lost 0 bases and J lost 7 bases. This CDR3 contains 13 residues. Germline CDR1 reads SGHDT; CDR2 reads YYEEEE.

This clonotype was found many times. This chain connects TRBV7-2 to TRBJ1-1; weak D call: TRBD1 (6 bases). This CDR3 region has 13 residues. CDR1 is SGHTA and CDR2 is FQGNSA in the germline V gene. V dropped 4 bases and J dropped 3 bases, with 9 bases sitting between them. The CDR3 reads CASSYQGYTEAFF. The CDR3 region has the DNA TGTGCCAGCAGCTATCAGGGGTACACTGAAGCTTTCTTT.

The rearrangement joins TRBV2 to TRBJ2-3; 12 bases match TRBD2. The CDR3 loop spans 17 amino acids. V was pared by 7 bases and J by 3 bases, with 11 bases of the junction left unmatched. Germline CDR1 and CDR2: SNHLY and FYNNEI. The CDR3: CASTPSGGAKFTDTQYF. The CDR3, as DNA: TGTGCCAGCACCCCTAGCGGGGGGGCCAAGTTTACAGATACGCAGTATTTT.

In its sample, this clonotype was seen many times. The chain carries TRBV7-2 and TRBJ1-5, with D tentatively TRBD1 (5 bases). CDR1 SGHTA and CDR2 FQGNSA come from the germline V gene. The CDR3 length is 14 residues. Trimming removed 4 bases at V and 7 bases at J, with 14 bases between. CDR3 DNA sequence: TGTGCCAGCAGCTGGGGGGGGGGAGGGCAGCCCCAGCATTTT. This encodes CASSWGGGGQPQHF.

Turning to this clonotype: One end of the junction is discordant with germline, which a read error may explain. The rearrangement joins TRBV6-6 to TRBJ2-7, with D perhaps matching TRBD2 (7 bases). This CDR3 contains 17 residues. Germline loops: CDR1 MNHNY, CDR2 SVGAGI (reference sequence). This CDR3 is CASSYTSLRGPTYEKYF. CDR3 nucleotides: TGTGCCAGCAGTTACACCTCTTTGCGGGGGCCTACCTACGAGAAGTACTTC.

The table lists this clonotype with many counts. J is TRBJ2-1 and V is TRBV7-2, with 11 bases fitting TRBD2. V trimming: 3 bases; J trimming: 9 bases; junction bases outside the gene matches: 10. Germline V gives CDR1 SGHTA, CDR2 FQGNSA. This CDR3 contains 16 residues. CDR3 bases: TGTGCCAGCAGCTTCAAAATAGCGGGGGGGAGGGGTGAGCAGTTCTTC. It encodes CASSFKIAGGRGEQFF.

The V and J genes are TRBV27 and TRBJ1-1; D gene uncertain. Germline V CDR1 and CDR2: MNHEY, SMNVEV (reference sequence). Trimming took off 2 bases at V and 1 base at J, with 8 bases between the two ends. CDR3 length: 14 amino acids. CDR3 loop: CASSLEWTNTEAFF. The DNA of the CDR3 is TGTGCCAGCAGTTTAGAGTGGACGAACACTGAAGCTTTCTTT.

V and J are TRBV6-2 or TRBV6-3 and TRBJ2-1; unclear D gene. There are 15 residues in the CDR3. Trimming shortened V by 7 bases and J by 4 bases, and 17 bases separated the two germline ends. Germline CDR1 is MNHEY and CDR2 is SVGEGT. Here the CDR3 DNA reads TGTGCCAGCACCCCGACAATCATCCATTACAATGAGCAGTTCTTC. Residues: CASTPTIIHYNEQFF.

This clonotype was detected ten times or more. The CDR3 sequence is CASSKSDTQYF. The CDR3 coding sequence is TGTGCCAGTAGTAAGTCAGATACGCAGTATTTT. V usage is TRBV19 and J usage is TRBJ2-3, with unresolved D. V was pared by 4 bases and J by 4 bases, with 3 bases between. CDR3 size: 11 residues. Germline V gives CDR1 LNHDA, CDR2 SQIVND (reference sequence).

About this clonotype: A clone one base away is much larger, so this may be a read error. The rearrangement uses TRBV7-2 and TRBJ1-4, with TRBD1 identical over 7 bases. The CDR3 is 14 residues long. Germline loops: CDR1 SGHTA, CDR2 FQGNSA. The CDR3 region has the DNA TGTGCCAGCAGTTTTCAGGGGGTAGGGGAAAAACTGTTATTT. The encoded protein is CASSFQGVGEKLLF.

The chain has TRBV15 and TRBJ2-7; D is possibly TRBD1 or TRBD2 (5 bases each). This CDR3 region has 13 residues. V lost 0 bases and J 3 bases, leaving 6 bases between the germline ends. The germline CDR1 and CDR2 sequences are LNHNV and YYDKDF (reference sequence). The CDR3 bases are TGTGCCACCAGCAGAGATGGGGGCTACGAGCAGTACTTC. Protein sequence: CATSRDGGYEQYF.

On this clonotype itself: Since no conserved phenylalanine or tryptophan closes the CDR3, a read error is the likely cause. The chain couples TRBV28 to TRBJ1-2; tentative D call: TRBD1 (5 bases). Trimming cost V 3 bases and J 2 bases, with 7 bases left between them. The germline V gene has CDR1 MDHEN and CDR2 SYDVKM. This CDR3 has 13 residues. The CDR3 bases are TGTGCCAGCAGTTTCCCAGGGAACTATGGCTACACCTGC. This sequence encodes CASSFPGNYGYTC.

The chain uses TRBV7-9 and TRBJ1-1; TRBD1 aligns across 7 bases. CDR1 and CDR2 from the germline V gene are SEHNR and FQNEAQ (reference sequence). V shed 5 bases and J 10 bases; nucleotides not matched to a gene: 7. The CDR3 spans 12 residues. CDR3 protein: CASSVDREAAFF. CDR3 bases: TGTGCCAGCAGCGTCGACAGGGAGGCAGCTTTCTTT.

In this sample, this clonotype turned up many times. The rearrangement joins TRBV7-2 to TRBJ2-3; TRBD1 matches at 7 bases. Germline V gives CDR1 SGHTA, CDR2 FQGNSA. CDR3 length: 14 residues. J gave up 3 bases and V 10 bases, and 10 bases lay outside the gene matches. The CDR3 spells CATAPGQTTDTQYF. DNA for the CDR3: TGTGCCACCGCGCCGGGACAGACTACAGATACGCAGTATTTT.

The rearrangement links TRBV19 to TRBJ1-1; the D is unclear. The CDR3 runs to 14 residues. Deletions cut 10 bases from V and 1 base from J, with 16 bases between. Germline V gene data show CDR1 as LNHDA and CDR2 as SQIVND (reference sequence). CDR3 coding DNA: TGTGCCACACTCCCCCTGCGGGGGAACACTGAAGCTTTCTTT. Amino acid sequence: CATLPLRGNTEAFF. The full variable domain, rest sourced from reference TRBV19 and TRBJ1-1, is DGGITQSPKYLFRKEGQNVTLSCEQNLNHDAMYWYRQDPGQGLRLIYYSQIVNDFQKGDIAEGYSVSREKKESFPLTVTSAQKNPTAFYLCATLPLRGNTEAFFGQGTRLTVV.

This clonotype was seen ten or more times. This rearrangement joins TRBV7-9 to TRBJ2-3; TRBD1 matches at 7 bases. V lost 5 bases, J lost 2 bases, and 4 bases stayed unmatched. Germline lookup yields CDR1 SEHNR and CDR2 FQNEAQ (reference sequence). The CDR3 is 14 residues long. In nucleotides, the CDR3 is TGTGCCAGCAGCGAGGGACAGTACACAGATACGCAGTATTTT. Translation gives CASSEGQYTDTQYF.

This clonotype showed up just a few times. The rearrangement joins TRBV7-8 to TRBJ1-6, with TRBD1 identical over 9 bases. Germline V gives CDR1 SGHVS, CDR2 FQNEAQ. The CDR3 consists of 18 residues. J gave up 7 bases and V 4 bases, and 14 bases lay outside the gene matches. The CDR3: CASSWISTGTGRNSPLHF. CDR3 DNA: TGTGCCAGCAGCTGGATTTCTACCGGGACAGGGAGGAATTCACCCCTCCACTTT.

This clonotype has only a few counts. CDR3 sequence (DNA): TGTGCCAGCAGCCCGACAGGGACCCTTTACGACTATGGCTACACCTTC. Its protein is CASSPTGTLYDYGYTF. The chain recombines TRBV28 with TRBJ1-2, with 7 bases fitting TRBD1. The CDR3 runs to 16 residues. V gave up 6 bases and J gave up 3 bases; unmatched junction bases: 13. In germline, CDR1 is MDHEN, CDR2 SYDVKM.

This clonotype was observed many times. The V and J genes are TRBV15 and TRBJ2-3; 7 nucleotides line up with TRBD2. CDR3 length: 20 amino acids. Germline V CDR1 and CDR2: LNHNV, YYDKDF (reference sequence). V lost 10 bases and J lost 0; bases outside the gene matches: 25. The CDR3 is CAISSSQSGTEYYSTDTQYF. The DNA for the CDR3 is TGTGCCATCTCATCCAGCCAAAGCGGGACCGAGTACTATAGCACAGATACGCAGTATTTT.

The chain uses TRBV2 and TRBJ1-4, with D unresolved. CDR3 length: 15 residues. V was shortened by 7 bases and J by 3 bases, with 15 bases between the two germline ends. Germline-derived CDR1 and CDR2 are SNHLY and FYNNEI. The CDR3 DNA follows: TGTGCCAGCACCCTGGCCCCTTCACCTAATGAAAAACTGTTTTTT. It encodes CASTLAPSPNEKLFF. Drawing the rest from reference TRBV2 and TRBJ1-4, the complete variable domain is EPEVTQTPSHQVTQMGQEVILRCVPISNHLYFYWYRQILGQKVEFLVSFYNNEISEKSEIFDDQFSVERPDGSNFTLKIRSTKLEDSAMYFCASTLAPSPNEKLFFGSGTQLSVL.

The gene calls are TRBV6-1 and TRBJ1-2, with D unresolved. Germline loops: CDR1 MNHNS, CDR2 SASEGT. Trimming left V 6 bases short and J 7 bases short, with 18 bases between. The CDR3 is made up of 14 amino acids. The DNA for the CDR3 is TGTGCCAGCAGAAACCCTGGTGTATCGAGTGGCTACACCTTC. This codes for CASRNPGVSSGYTF.

The chain employs TRBV5-1 and TRBJ1-5; D is uncertain. V lost 0 bases, J lost 7 bases, and 8 bases lay in between. The CDR3 consists of 13 residues. The germline V gene encodes CDR1 SGHRS and CDR2 YFSETQ. In nucleotides, the CDR3 is TGCGCCAGCAGCTTGGATAGTATGCAGCCCCAGCATTTT. Translating gives CASSLDSMQPQHF.

The sample holds a few counts of this clonotype. The V gene is TRBV12-3 or TRBV12-4, the J gene TRBJ1-6, with D unresolved. The CDR3 spans 12 residues. V was pared by 5 bases and J by 9 bases, with 8 bases between. CDR3 loop: CASSPGASPLHF. Written as DNA, the CDR3 is TGTGCCAGCAGTCCCGGAGCTTCACCCCTCCACTTT.

V gene TRBV6-6 combines with J gene TRBJ1-5; D is uncertain. The length of the CDR3 is 13 residues. Trimming removed 6 bases at V and 3 bases at J, with 9 bases between. CDR1 and CDR2 from the germline V gene are MNHNY and SVGAGI (reference sequence). The CDR3: CASRIGSNQPQHF. CDR3 coding DNA: TGTGCCAGCAGAATCGGGTCCAATCAGCCCCAGCATTTT.

This clonotype was seen at least ten times. This chain links TRBV6-1 with TRBJ2-3, with D perhaps matching TRBD1 (5 bases). V was shortened by 6 bases and J by 2 bases, with 15 bases between the two germline ends. The CDR3 runs to 15 residues. Germline loops: CDR1 MNHNS, CDR2 SASEGT. CDR3 DNA: TGTGCCAGCAGGCTTACTCAGGGATACACAGATACGCAGTATTTT. The encoded protein is CASRLTQGYTDTQYF.